Each of the 20 T cell receptor beta chains below was sequenced from the same sample in a study of T-cell reconstitution after alpha-beta-depleted transplantation in children. A TCRbeta library incorporating unique molecular identifiers was prepared. TCRdb re-called the PCR reads with MiXCR, one entry per CDR3 protein. The table has a few hundred thousand distinct CDR3 sequences, approximately 9.7% seen once. The sample in question was PBMCs from the stem cell graft donor, obtained from the stem cell graft. These receptors were obtained from a human donor who donated a stem cell graft to a child with SCID.

The table lists this clonotype with many counts. The V and J genes are TRBV28 and TRBJ2-2, with TRBD1 as a possible D gene (6 bases). V lost 5 bases to trimming and J lost 1 base, with 14 bases between them. Germline CDR1 is MDHEN and CDR2 is SYDVKM. The CDR3 loop spans 16 amino acids. The CDR3 sequence is CASSRTVLGNTGELFF. DNA of the CDR3: TGTGCCAGCAGTCGGACAGTGCTCGGGAACACCGGGGAGCTGTTTTTT.

This clonotype was detected a few times. The chain recombines TRBV7-2 with TRBJ2-5, with D possibly TRBD1 on 6 matching bases. Trimming shortened V by 5 bases and J by 4 bases, and 20 bases separated the two germline ends. The CDR3 is made up of 16 amino acids. Germline V CDR1 and CDR2: SGHTA, FQGNSA. The CDR3 protein is CASSPGGPTGPETQYF. For the CDR3, the DNA is TGTGCCAGCAGCCCAGGAGGCCCTACAGGGCCAGAGACCCAGTACTTC. Full variable domain (missing parts from reference TRBV7-2 and TRBJ2-5): GAGVSQSPSNKVTEKGKDVELRCDPISGHTALYWYRQSLGQGLEFLIYFQGNSAPDKSGLPSDRFSAERTGGSVSTLTIQRTQQEDSAVYLCASSPGGPTGPETQYFGPGTRLLVL.

Notes on this clonotype: This may come from a read error, since a much larger clone is one base off. The chain couples TRBV11-1 to TRBJ1-2; D is uncertain. Germline lookup yields CDR1 SGHAT and CDR2 FQDESV (reference sequence). The length of the CDR3 is 13 residues. The CDR3 is CAGSVGRGYGYTF. Here the CDR3 DNA reads TGTGCCGGCAGCGTCGGCAGAGGTTATGGCTACACCTTC.

Ten or more counts support this clonotype. V is TRBV20-1 and J is TRBJ2-7, with 8 bases that match TRBD1. The CDR3 extends over 13 amino acids. Per the germline V gene, CDR1 is DFQATT and CDR2 is SNEGSKA (reference sequence). The junction had 7 bases not matched to a gene; V was cut back by 6 bases and J by 3 bases. CDR3 protein: CSAASGGFYEQYF. DNA for the CDR3: TGCAGTGCGGCTTCAGGGGGCTTCTACGAGCAGTACTTC.

The chain combines TRBV7-2 with TRBJ1-4; tentative D call: TRBD1 (6 bases). This CDR3 contains 15 residues. Germline assignment: CDR1 SGHTA and CDR2 FQGNSA. V shed 5 bases and J shed 5 bases, with 15 bases lying between them. The CDR3 DNA is TGTGCCAGCAGCCCGACAGGCCGGGAAAATGAAAAACTGTTTTTT. Protein sequence: CASSPTGRENEKLFF.

This clonotype has at least ten counts. This rearrangement joins TRBV7-8 to TRBJ2-3, with D possibly called TRBD1 or TRBD2 (6 bases each). V was trimmed by 4 bases and J by 4 bases, leaving 15 bases between them. The CDR3 is made up of 15 amino acids. CDR1 is SGHVS and CDR2 is FQNEAQ in the germline V gene. The CDR3 coding sequence is TGTGCCAGCAGCTATCTAGTGGGGGGCCCAGATACGCAGTATTTT. Translated: CASSYLVGGPDTQYF. The full variable domain, rest sourced from reference TRBV7-8 and TRBJ2-3, is GAGVSQSPRYKVAKRGQDVALRCDPISGHVSLFWYQQALGQGPEFLTYFQNEAQLDKSGLPSDRFFAERPEGSVSTLKIQRTQQEDSAVYLCASSYLVGGPDTQYFGPGTRLTVL.

This clonotype was observed many times. The rearrangement joins TRBV5-1 to TRBJ2-5, with D unclear. Trimming stripped 1 base from V and 5 bases from J, with 15 bases between. The CDR3 has 15 amino acids. Germline CDR1 SGHRS, CDR2 YFSETQ. The CDR3 reads CASSLTSPEPETQYF. CDR3 sequence (DNA): TGCGCCAGCAGCTTGACGAGTCCGGAACCTGAGACCCAGTACTTC.

V usage is TRBV5-1 and J usage is TRBJ1-3, with a tentative D call TRBD1 (5 bases). CDR1 SGHRS and CDR2 YFSETQ come from the germline V gene. The CDR3 totals 15 residues. Trimming stripped 0 bases from V and 0 bases from J, with 7 bases between. The CDR3 nucleotides read TGCGCCAGCAGCTTGGGGGACCCCTCTGGAAACACCATATATTTT. Protein product: CASSLGDPSGNTIYF.

This clonotype was found many times. The J gene is TRBJ1-1, the V gene TRBV5-1; D perhaps matches TRBD1 (5 bases). Germline CDR1 SGHRS, CDR2 YFSETQ. V dropped 5 bases and J dropped 2 bases, with 10 bases sitting between them. The length of the CDR3 is 13 residues. CDR3 sequence (DNA): TGCGCCAGCAGAGGAGACAGTAACACTGAAGCTTTCTTT. Amino acid sequence: CASRGDSNTEAFF.

The V gene is TRBV4-1, the J gene TRBJ1-4, with D possibly TRBD1 on 6 matching bases. Looked up from germline, CDR1 is MGHRA and CDR2 is YSYEKL. The CDR3 is 15 residues long. The germline V and J ends were trimmed by 2 bases and 8 bases, with 15 bases remaining between them. For the CDR3, the DNA is TGCGCCAGCAGCCAACCCAGAGACAGGAAGGAAAAACTGTTTTTT. It encodes CASSQPRDRKEKLFF.

This clonotype was seen repeatedly, ten times or more. V usage is TRBV5-1 and J usage is TRBJ2-7; 14 bases map to TRBD2. CDR3 length: 19 residues. V shed 1 base and J 0 bases; nucleotides not matched to a gene: 9. Germline values: CDR1 SGHRS, CDR2 YFSETQ. The CDR3 DNA sequence: TGCGCCAGCAGCTTGCTGGGGACTAGCGGGGGCCCTAGCTCCTACGAGCAGTACTTC. Protein: CASSLLGTSGGPSSYEQYF.

This clonotype occurred many times. The chain carries TRBV27 and TRBJ2-1; 7 bases map to TRBD1. With V trimmed by 6 bases and J by 2 bases, 13 bases remained unmatched. From germline, CDR1 is MNHEY and CDR2 SMNVEV (reference sequence). The CDR3 loop spans 17 amino acids. CDR3 DNA: TGTGCCAGCAGCCTGACACAGGGGACCGAAGCCTACAATGAGCAGTTCTTC. It encodes CASSLTQGTEAYNEQFF.

Points on this clonotype: This may be a read error, as it is one base from a much larger clone. The chain recombines TRBV3-1 with TRBJ2-3; 10 bases map to TRBD2. The CDR3 has 16 residues. Germline V lookup: CDR1 LGHDT, CDR2 YNNKEL (reference sequence). CDR3 sequence reads: CTSSSTSGGASDTQYF. The CDR3 coding sequence is TGTACCAGCAGCTCGACCAGCGGGGGGGCCTCAGATACGCAGTATTTT.

This clonotype was seen many times. The chain couples TRBV7-3 to TRBJ2-3, with D possibly TRBD2 on 6 matching bases. The CDR3 has 15 amino acids. CDR1 is SGHTA and CDR2 is FQGTGA in the germline V gene. V was clipped by 5 bases and J by 1 base, with 13 bases between them. This chain's CDR3 is CASSPVAGRTDTQYF. As DNA, the CDR3 is TGTGCCAGCAGCCCTGTCGCGGGGCGCACAGATACGCAGTATTTT.

The sample holds many counts of this clonotype. J is TRBJ1-1 and V is TRBV12-3 or TRBV12-4; D remains ambiguous. V shed 8 bases and J shed 10 bases, with 20 bases lying between them. The CDR3 sequence is 13 residues long. For the CDR3, the DNA is TGTGCCAGCGGAGTCTCGGGAACCCCCGCAGCTTTCTTT. As protein: CASGVSGTPAAFF.

Regarding this clonotype: One base away lies a much larger clone, so this may be a sequencing read error. The genes are TRBV6-1 and TRBJ2-5, with D perhaps matching TRBD1 (5 bases). This CDR3 contains 16 residues. Germline CDR1 is MNHNS and CDR2 is SASEGT. The V end was cut by 3 bases, the J end by 1 base, with 15 bases between. CDR3 coding DNA: TGTGCCAGCAGTGATGGGGCAGCCCCCCTCCAAGAGACCCAGTACTTC. Translating it yields CASSDGAAPLQETQYF.

The table lists this clonotype with many counts. The chain carries TRBV12-3 or TRBV12-4 and TRBJ1-5; possible D gene TRBD1, 5 bases. The CDR3 loop spans 14 amino acids. Trimming stripped 5 bases from V and 7 bases from J, with 15 bases between. CDR3 DNA sequence: TGTGCCAGCAGTCCACGACTCCGGGGGCAGCCCCAGCATTTT. This encodes CASSPRLRGQPQHF.

At least ten counts were recorded for this clonotype. The chain links TRBV28 to TRBJ2-2, with D maybe TRBD1 (6 bases). Trimming shortened V by 4 bases and J by 3 bases, and 12 bases separated the two germline ends. This CDR3 is built from 15 residues. Germline loops: CDR1 MDHEN, CDR2 SYDVKM. CDR3 nucleotides: TGTGCCAGCAGTTCGGACAGCGGATACACCGGGGAGCTGTTTTTT. It specifies CASSSDSGYTGELFF.

This clonotype was counted ten times or more. This chain joins TRBV5-5 and TRBJ1-2; no reliable D call. V lost 4 bases and J 8 bases, leaving 15 bases between the germline ends. The CDR3 consists of 13 residues. CDR1 and CDR2 from the germline V gene are SGHKS and YYEKEE (reference sequence). The CDR3 region is CASSPGLLYGYTF. The CDR3 DNA reads as TGTGCCAGCAGCCCTGGCCTCCTTTACGGCTACACCTTC.

This clonotype was seen at least ten times. CDR3 sequence reads: CASSSRMLLEGYTEAFF. Here the CDR3 DNA reads TGTGCCAGCAGCTCTCGGATGCTTCTTGAGGGATACACTGAAGCTTTCTTT. This chain connects TRBV7-8 to TRBJ1-1; no reliable D call. The CDR3 is made up of 17 amino acids. Trimming left V 4 bases short and J 3 bases short, with 21 bases between. Looked up from germline, CDR1 is SGHVS and CDR2 is FQNEAQ.